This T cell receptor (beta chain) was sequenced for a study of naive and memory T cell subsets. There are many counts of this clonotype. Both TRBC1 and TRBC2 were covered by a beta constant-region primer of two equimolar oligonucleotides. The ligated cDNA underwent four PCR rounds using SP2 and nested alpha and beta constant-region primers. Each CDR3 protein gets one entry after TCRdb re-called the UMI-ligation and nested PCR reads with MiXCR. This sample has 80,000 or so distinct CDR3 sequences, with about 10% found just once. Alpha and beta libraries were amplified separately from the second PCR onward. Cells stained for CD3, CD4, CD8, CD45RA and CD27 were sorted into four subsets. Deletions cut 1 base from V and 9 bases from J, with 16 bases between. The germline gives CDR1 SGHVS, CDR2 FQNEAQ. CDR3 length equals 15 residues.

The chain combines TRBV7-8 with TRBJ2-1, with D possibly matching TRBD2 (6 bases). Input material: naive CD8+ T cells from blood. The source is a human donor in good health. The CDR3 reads CASSLGDGSGSEQFF. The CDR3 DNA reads TGTGCCAGCAGCTTAGGGGACGGGAGCGGCAGTGAGCAGTTCTTC.